These 21 T cell receptor beta chains share one sample of origin, sequenced in a study of blood T cell repertoires in COVID-19. Here immunoSEQ multiplex PCR was the method, and the copy in TCRdb shows in-frame clones only, minus some. The sample carries around 140,000 clones, 77% recorded once. The source material was peripheral blood. The receptors come from a woman aged 45-60 years with active or convalescent COVID-19.

V usage is TRBV27 and J usage is TRBJ2-5; D is unresolved. V was cut by 2 bases and J by 3 bases, with 10 bases left in between. Germline assignment: CDR1 MNHEY and CDR2 SMNVEV (reference sequence). CDR3 length equals 14 residues. CDR3 in DNA: TGTGCCAGCAGTTTAGAACCCCACAAAGAGACCCAGTACTTC. The encoded protein is CASSLEPHKETQYF.

The chain links TRBV19 to TRBJ1-1, with no clear D. Trimming took off 7 bases at V and 3 bases at J, with 24 bases between the two ends. This CDR3 comprises 17 residues. Germline values: CDR1 LNHDA, CDR2 SQIVND (reference sequence). The CDR3 region has the DNA TGTGCCAGTATCCCCACATCACGGAGCCCAAAGGACACTGAAGCTTTCTTT. Protein sequence: CASIPTSRSPKDTEAFF.

V and J are TRBV5-4 and TRBJ1-2; D is unclear. In germline, CDR1 is SGHNT, CDR2 YYREEE (reference sequence). V lost 0 bases to trimming and J lost 6 bases, with 9 bases between them. The CDR3 loop spans 13 amino acids. CDR3 DNA sequence: TGTGCCAGCAGCTTGGTGGCAAACGATGGCTACACCTTC. This translates into CASSLVANDGYTF. Using reference TRBV5-4 and TRBJ1-2 for the parts outside the CDR3, the full variable domain is ETGVTQSPTHLIKTRGQQVTLRCSSQSGHNTVSWYQQALGQGPQFIFQYYREEENGRGNFPPRFSGLQFPNYSSELNVNALELDDSALYLCASSLVANDGYTFGSGTRLTVV.

The chain combines TRBV18 with TRBJ2-5; D is perhaps TRBD2 (5 bases). Trimming removed 4 bases from V and 8 bases from J, with 20 bases in between. Germline loops: CDR1 KGHSH, CDR2 LQKENI. This CDR3 spans 15 amino acids. DNA of the CDR3: TGTGCCAGCTCACGAGGGCTTGAGGCCCCTAGCACCCAGTACTTC. This translates into CASSRGLEAPSTQYF.

This chain connects TRBV4-3 to TRBJ1-1; TRBD1 is a possible D gene (6 bases). From germline, CDR1 is LGHNA and CDR2 YSLEER. Trimming pared 0 bases from V and 1 base from J, leaving 9 bases between. The CDR3 covers 15 residues. This CDR3 reads CASSQDRQANTEAFF. The CDR3 region has the DNA TGCGCCAGCAGCCAAGACAGACAGGCGAACACTGAAGCTTTCTTT.

The chain is built from TRBV2 and TRBJ1-4; 11 bases fit TRBD1. The V gene's germline CDR1 is SNHLY and CDR2 FYNNEI. After removal of 6 bases from V and 8 bases from J, the junction contained 8 bases not matched to a gene. This CDR3 has 15 residues. The CDR3 coding sequence is TGTGCCAGCAGCTCAGCCGGGACAGGGGGGGAAAAACTGTTTTTT. Amino acid sequence: CASSSAGTGGEKLFF.

This chain links TRBV6-2 or TRBV6-3 with TRBJ2-6, with a tentative D call TRBD2 (6 bases). The CDR3 has 17 amino acids. Germline values: CDR1 MNHEY, CDR2 SVGEGT. The V gene lost 4 bases and the J gene lost 0 bases, with 13 bases spanning the gap. CDR3 sequence reads: CASSFPGRSSGANVLTF. Here the CDR3 DNA reads TGTGCCAGCAGTTTCCCGGGGAGGTCCTCTGGGGCCAACGTCCTGACTTTC.

V and J are TRBV30 and TRBJ1-1; 7 bases fit TRBD1. The CDR3 is made up of 14 amino acids. V gave up 5 bases and J gave up 0 bases; unmatched junction bases: 6. The germline V gene has CDR1 GTSNPN and CDR2 SVGIG (reference sequence). The CDR3 sequence is CAWGLTGMNTEAFF. The CDR3 DNA is TGTGCCTGGGGTTTGACAGGGATGAACACTGAAGCTTTCTTT.

This clone was detected only once. CDR3 bases: TGTGCCAGCAGCTTAGCGGGAGGGCGGGAGACCCAGTACTTC. This gives the protein CASSLAGGRETQYF. The J gene is TRBJ2-5, the V gene TRBV7-7, with 7 bases fitting TRBD2. The CDR3 runs to 14 residues. Germline assignment: CDR1 SSHAT and CDR2 FNYEAQ (reference sequence). J gave up 5 bases and V 0 bases, and 3 bases lay outside the gene matches. Combining the CDR3 with reference TRBV7-7 and TRBJ2-5 gives the whole variable domain GAGVSQSPRYKVTKRGQDVTLRCDPISSHATLYWYQQALGQGPEFLTYFNYEAQPDKSGLPSDRFSAERPEGSISTLTIQRTEQRDSAMYRCASSLAGGRETQYFGPGTRLLVL.

The chain recombines TRBV19 with TRBJ2-2; D possibly corresponds to TRBD1 (6 bases). Looked up from germline, CDR1 is LNHDA and CDR2 is SQIVND (reference sequence). This CDR3 is built from 14 residues. Trimming removed 2 bases at V and 7 bases at J, with 11 bases between. The CDR3 here is CASSIHREYGELFF. The CDR3 DNA reads TGTGCCAGTAGTATACACAGGGAGTACGGGGAGCTGTTTTTT.

This rearrangement joins TRBV7-2 to TRBJ1-5; D perhaps matches TRBD1 (6 bases). The germline V and J ends were trimmed by 3 bases and 2 bases, with 11 bases remaining between them. Germline CDR1 SGHTA, CDR2 FQGNSA. CDR3 length: 15 residues. CDR3 DNA sequence: TGTGCCAGCAGCTTCAGGGGTGATGGCAATCAGCCCCAGCATTTT. Amino acid sequence: CASSFRGDGNQPQHF.

The chain has TRBV12-3 or TRBV12-4 and TRBJ2-5; 10 bases fit TRBD1. The CDR3 length is 13 residues. Germline trimming cut 10 bases from V and 4 bases from J; bases unmatched to any gene: 6. The CDR3 sequence is CATGTGVGETQYF. The CDR3 DNA reads as TGTGCCACGGGGACAGGGGTGGGAGAGACCCAGTACTTC.

The J gene is TRBJ2-1, the V gene TRBV7-3, with TRBD2 identical over 13 bases. The J segment lost 8 bases and the V segment lost 5 bases, leaving 6 bases of the junction unmatched. CDR1 is SGHTA and CDR2 is FQGTGA in the germline V gene. This CDR3 region has 15 residues. Here the CDR3 DNA reads TGTGCCAGCAGCATACTAGCGGGGGGGCCAGATGAGCAGTTCTTC. The encoded protein is CASSILAGGPDEQFF.

The chain employs TRBV4-3 and TRBJ1-1, with a weak D call TRBD1 (5 bases). Trimming took 1 base from V and 3 from J, leaving 9 bases between them. This CDR3 has 14 amino acids. Germline V lookup: CDR1 LGHNA, CDR2 YSLEER. Written as DNA, the CDR3 is TGCGCCAGCAGCCAAGTGGGGACTTACACTGAAGCTTTCTTT. Its translation: CASSQVGTYTEAFF.

V gene TRBV25-1 combines with J gene TRBJ2-2; perhaps TRBD1 as D (5 bases). The CDR3 has 16 residues. Germline V gene data show CDR1 as MGHDK and CDR2 as SYGVNS. Trimming shortened V by 1 base and J by 0 bases, and 9 bases separated the two germline ends. CDR3 nucleotide sequence: TGTGCCAGCAGTGAATCGCAACAGGCGAACACCGGGGAGCTGTTTTTT. Translation gives CASSESQQANTGELFF.

This chain connects TRBV5-4 to TRBJ2-7; a weak D match, TRBD2 (5 bases). Germline CDR1 and CDR2: SGHNT and YYREEE (reference sequence). V lost 6 bases and J 3 bases, leaving 10 bases between the germline ends. The CDR3 covers 12 residues. CDR3 region: CASTSGDYEQYF. The CDR3 nucleotides are TGTGCCAGCACTTCCGGGGACTACGAGCAGTACTTC.

The genes are TRBV7-9 and TRBJ1-5, with TRBD1 identical over 8 bases. The J segment lost 4 bases and the V segment lost 5 bases, leaving 10 bases of the junction unmatched. The CDR3 covers 16 residues. CDR1 SEHNR and CDR2 FQNEAQ come from the germline V gene (reference sequence). The CDR3 nucleotides read TGTGCCAGCAGCGCGTCAGGGGGCTCTGGGAATCAGCCCCAGCATTTT. It is translated as CASSASGGSGNQPQHF. Supplemented by reference TRBV7-9 and TRBJ1-5, the full variable domain reads DTGVSQNPRHKITKRGQNVTFRCDPISEHNRLYWYRQTLGQGPEFLTYFQNEAQLEKSRLLSDRFSAERPKGSFSTLEIQRTEQGDSAMYLCASSASGGSGNQPQHFGDGTRLSIL.

The gene calls are TRBV7-9 and TRBJ1-2; D is unresolved. V lost 5 bases, J lost 4 bases, and 14 bases lay in between. Germline V CDR1 and CDR2: SEHNR, FQNEAQ (reference sequence). This CDR3 is built from 14 residues. DNA for the CDR3: TGTGCCAGCAGCCCGGATGGGGAGGGCTATGGCTACACCTTC. It specifies CASSPDGEGYGYTF. Looking up the rest from reference TRBV7-9 and TRBJ1-2 gives the full variable domain: DTGVSQNPRHKITKRGQNVTFRCDPISEHNRLYWYRQTLGQGPEFLTYFQNEAQLEKSRLLSDRFSAERPKGSFSTLEIQRTEQGDSAMYLCASSPDGEGYGYTFGSGTRLTVV.

V and J are TRBV3-1 (or the pseudogene TRBV3-2) and TRBJ1-1; D remains ambiguous. The CDR3 covers 16 residues. The germline V gene encodes CDR1 LGHDT and CDR2 YNNKEL (reference sequence). Deletions cut 4 bases from V and 1 base from J, with 16 bases between. The CDR3 DNA follows: TGTGCCAGCAGCCTTAGAATAGGAGGAGGGAACACTGAAGCTTTCTTT. Translating it yields CASSLRIGGGNTEAFF.

The CDR3 reads CASSLAGRSGYTF. The DNA for the CDR3 is TGCGCCAGCAGCTTGGCAGGGAGGAGTGGCTACACCTTC. The V call is TRBV5-1, the J call TRBJ1-2; D is perhaps TRBD1 (5 bases). Germline loops: CDR1 SGHRS, CDR2 YFSETQ. V was clipped by 0 bases and J by 7 bases, with 10 bases between them. This CDR3 contains 13 residues. The whole variable domain, filled in from reference TRBV5-1 and TRBJ1-2, reads KAGVTQTPRYLIKTRGQQVTLSCSPISGHRSVSWYQQTPGQGLQFLFEYFSETQRNKGNFPGRFSGRQFSNSRSEMNVSTLELGDSALYLCASSLAGRSGYTFGSGTRLTVV.

Only a few counts were recorded for this clone. The V call is TRBV27, the J call TRBJ1-2, with no clear D. The germline V gene has CDR1 MNHEY and CDR2 SMNVEV (reference sequence). CDR3 length: 12 residues. V lost 7 bases and J 8 bases, leaving 14 bases between the germline ends. For the CDR3, the DNA is TGTGCCAGCAACCTATCCCCTGTGGGCTACACCTTC. As protein: CASNLSPVGYTF.